This is a list of T cell receptor beta chains from one sample in a study of T cell repertoires in cytomegalovirus infection. From the reads, TCRdb called clonotypes with MiXCR, one entry per CDR3 protein. Of 480,000 or so distinct CDR3 sequences in the sample, approximately 10% were seen once. Sequencing was performed on PBMCs. These receptors were taken from a human donor in good health (CMV status not recorded). Some clones in this sample may be carry-over from other donors' samples. Each CDR3 is given with its conserved first and last residue. The D gene is left open where the match is weak. Some rows have no size entry. The others give once, few or many, or a class for an expanded clone.

j_call clone_size d_call v_call cdr3_nt cdr3_aa
TRBJ2-1 many . TRBV7-2 TGTGCCAGCGCGCAAGACAATGAGCAGTTCTTC CASAQDNEQFF
TRBJ1-6 many . TRBV7-9 TGTGCCAGCAGCTTAGATCCACCCCTCCACTTT CASSLDPPLHF
TRBJ2-1 . TRBD2 TRBV24-1 TGTGCCACCAGTGAGTTGACTAGCGGGAGTGGAAATGAGCAGTTCTTC CATSELTSGSGNEQFF
TRBJ1-5 few . TRBV5-6 TGTGCCAGCAGCAGAGGGGGAAATAGCAATCAGCCCCAGCATTTT CASSRGGNSNQPQHF
TRBJ2-5 many . TRBV5-1 TGTGCCAGCAGCTTAGACTTCAAAGAGACCCAGTACTTC CASSLDFKETQYF
TRBJ2-1 many . TRBV7-9 TGTGCCAGCAGCTTAGCGCGTGCCACGAGTGAGCAGTTCTTC CASSLARATSEQFF
TRBJ1-4 few . TRBV20-1 TGCAGTGCTAGAGTAGGGGTCCAGGAAAAACTGTTTTTT CSARVGVQEKLFF
TRBJ2-1 many . TRBV7-8 TGTGCCAGCAGCCCAAAGGCCCTCGTCTTC CASSPKALVF
TRBJ1-2 few . TRBV9 TGTGCCAGCAGCGTAGGCCCCGTTGACACGGAAGAGTTCAGCGGGTACACCTTC CASSVGPVDTEEFSGYTF
TRBJ1-3 many TRBD1 TRBV7-9 TGTGCCAGCAGCCCACACTCGACAGGGACTGGAAACACCATATATTTT CASSPHSTGTGNTIYF
TRBJ2-2 . . TRBV7-9 TGTGCCAGCAGCCTCCTGGGACTCCAGAACACCGGGGAGCTGTTTTTT CASSLLGLQNTGELFF
TRBJ1-3 few . TRBV7-2 TGTGCCAGCACATTAGGTGGAAACACCATATATTTT CASTLGGNTIYF
TRBJ2-7 few TRBD1 TRBV20-1 TGCAGTGCTAGCCCACGACAGGGGAGCTACGAGCAGTACTTC CSASPRQGSYEQYF
TRBJ2-3 many TRBD2 TRBV19 TGTGCCAGTAGTCCCCTCGGGGGGGTGGGCACAGATACGCAGTATTTT CASSPLGGVGTDTQYF
TRBJ2-1 many TRBD2 TRBV20-1 TGCAGTGCTAGAGGGTGGACTAGCGGGAGGGCCATCGATGTACATGAGCAGTTCTTC CSARGWTSGRAIDVHEQFF
TRBJ1-6 many . TRBV2 TGTGCCAGCAGTGAGGGGGTACCGTCACCCCTCCACTTT CASSEGVPSPLHF
TRBJ2-3 many . TRBV19 TGTGCCAGTAAGGGGATGCGCACAGATACGCAGTATTTT CASKGMRTDTQYF
TRBJ1-6 few . TRBV9 TGTGCCAGCAGCCCCGGTGGAGGGAGCAATTCACCCCTCCACTTT CASSPGGGSNSPLHF
TRBJ1-1 few . TRBV10-3 TGTGCCATCAGTGAGCTCCAGGGACAGAACACTGAAGCTTTCTTT CAISELQGQNTEAFF
TRBJ2-1 many TRBD2 TRBV6-5 TGTGCCAGCAGTTCCCTGGCGGGAGGGGGGGAGCAGTTCTTC CASSSLAGGGEQFF
TRBJ1-4 few TRBD1 TRBV20-1 TGCAGTGCTAGGGAGCCGGGACAGGGGCTGGCTAATGAAAAACTGTTTTTT CSAREPGQGLANEKLFF
TRBJ2-1 many TRBD2 TRBV15 TGTGCCACCAGCAGCCAGGGGCTAGCGGGACGGGAGCAGTTCTTC CATSSQGLAGREQFF
TRBJ2-1 many . TRBV19 TGTGCCAGTAGTATACTTGGACGCGAGCAGTTCTTC CASSILGREQFF
TRBJ1-1 . . TRBV19 TGTGCCAGTATGGAAAGGGCCCGAGGCACTGAAGCTTTCTTT CASMERARGTEAFF
TRBJ2-7 few . TRBV11-3 TGTGCCAGCCACCACGGCAGGGGATTCCACGAGCAGTACTTC CASHHGRGFHEQYF
TRBJ1-6 many TRBD1 TRBV20-1 TGCAGTGCTACAGAGTACGGGACAGGGGGCTGGTATAATTCACCCCTCCACTTT CSATEYGTGGWYNSPLHF
TRBJ2-5 few . TRBV3-1 TGTGCCAGCAGCCAAGCCCCTTCGGGCAGAGAGACCCAGTACTTC CASSQAPSGRETQYF
TRBJ2-1 many TRBD2 TRBV7-9 TGTGCCAGCAGCTTGACTAGCGGGAGGGGAAACAATGAGCAGTTCTTC CASSLTSGRGNNEQFF
TRBJ1-1 . TRBD1 TRBV5-4 TGTGCCAGCAGGAACGACAGGGTGATGAACACTGAAGCTTTCTTT CASRNDRVMNTEAFF
TRBJ2-7 many TRBD2 TRBV7-8 TGTGCCAGCAGCGGGGGACTAGCGGGAGACTACGAGCAGTACTTC CASSGGLAGDYEQYF
TRBJ2-1 once TRBD2 TRBV20-1 TGCAGTGCTAGAGATCCGGGACTAGCGGGGGGTCGTTACAATGAGCAGTTCTTC CSARDPGLAGGRYNEQFF
TRBJ1-2 . . TRBV20-1 TGCAGTGCTAGACTTCTACGGGGGCCCGCCGGGCGCTACACCTTC CSARLLRGPAGRYTF
TRBJ1-2 . TRBD1 TRBV19 TGTGCCAGTAGTCTCGGGACAGGGGCTGGCTACACCTTC CASSLGTGAGYTF
TRBJ2-3 . . TRBV5-1 TGCGCCAGCAGCTTGGACTCGACTCCCACAGATACGCAGTATTTT CASSLDSTPTDTQYF
TRBJ1-1 many . TRBV19 TGTGCCAGTAGTATTCGCGGGGGTCTGAACACTGAAGCTTTCTTT CASSIRGGLNTEAFF
TRBJ2-3 many . TRBV7-3 TGTGCCAGCACCGAACAGGGCACAGATACGCAGTATTTT CASTEQGTDTQYF
TRBJ1-5 few . TRBV19 TGTGCCAGTGGGACTCAGAGCAATCAGCCCCAGCATTTT CASGTQSNQPQHF
TRBJ1-5 many . TRBV7-6 TGTGCCAGCAGCGGACTGACAGGACCTTATCAGCCCCAGCATTTT CASSGLTGPYQPQHF
TRBJ2-1 few TRBD2 TRBV27 TGTGCCAGCAGTACCCAGACTAGCGGGAGATCCTACAATGAGCAGTTCTTC CASSTQTSGRSYNEQFF
TRBJ2-1 many TRBD2 TRBV19 TGTGCCAGTAGTATATCTAGCGGGGGGAGCTCCTACAATGAGCAGTTCTTC CASSISSGGSSYNEQFF
TRBJ2-7 many TRBD2 TRBV7-2 TGTGCCAGCAGCCTTGGACTAGCGGGGGCAGCCTACGAGCAGTACTTC CASSLGLAGAAYEQYF
TRBJ2-7 many . TRBV18 TGTGCCAGCTCACCACCGGCCAGGCTGAACGAGCAGTACTTC CASSPPARLNEQYF
TRBJ2-5 . TRBD1 TRBV19 TGTGCCAGTAGTATCGCAGGGGGCGGATCTGGACGGCAGTACTTC CASSIAGGGSGRQYF
TRBJ1-2 many TRBD1 TRBV25-1 TGTGCCAGCAGAGGGGACAGGGGAGGGTATGGCTACACCTTC CASRGDRGGYGYTF
TRBJ2-1 many TRBD2 TRBV7-3 TGTGCCAGCAGCTACGGGGCGGGAGACAATGAGCAGTTCTTC CASSYGAGDNEQFF
TRBJ2-7 few TRBD2 TRBV29-1 TGCAGCGTTGAAACCAGCGGGAGTAAGTACGAGCAGTACTTC CSVETSGSKYEQYF
TRBJ2-7 few . TRBV28 TGTGCCAGCACCCACGGTGGCCGGACAACCTACGAGCAGTACTTC CASTHGGRTTYEQYF
TRBJ1-1 few TRBD1 TRBV2 TGTGCCAGCAGTCTACAGGGGCAGGTGAACACTGAAGCTTTCTTT CASSLQGQVNTEAFF
TRBJ2-7 few . TRBV15 TGTGCCACCAGCAGAGAGCAGGGCGTTTCCTACGAGCAGTACTTC CATSREQGVSYEQYF
TRBJ2-1 many TRBD2 TRBV5-4 TGTGCCAGCAGCTTCGGACTAGCGGGAGGTCTGGGAAATGAGCAGTTCTTC CASSFGLAGGLGNEQFF
TRBJ2-1 many . TRBV2 TGTGCCAGCAGTGAAGCGTGGGGGACCCCCAAAGGTTATGAGCAGTTCTTC CASSEAWGTPKGYEQFF
TRBJ2-5 many TRBD2 TRBV28 TGTGCCAGCAGTTTGGGCGGGAGGGCTGAGACCCAGTACTTC CASSLGGRAETQYF
TRBJ2-7 . TRBD1 TRBV2 TGTGCCAGCAGTGAAAACAGGGGCGCCACATACCTAGTCTACGAGCAGTACTTC CASSENRGATYLVYEQYF
TRBJ2-3 many . TRBV5-6 TGTGCCAGCAGCTTGGTTCTAACCACAGATACGCAGTATTTT CASSLVLTTDTQYF
TRBJ2-2 few . TRBV28 TGTGCCAGCATTACGAACACCGGGGAGCTGTTTTTT CASITNTGELFF
TRBJ2-7 . TRBD2 TRBV28 TGTGCCAGCAGTTTACCGGGACTAGCGGCATCCTACGAGCAGTACTTC CASSLPGLAASYEQYF
TRBJ2-2 many TRBD1 TRBV23-1 TGCGCCAGCAGCCTATCAGGGCAGGGGGTCACCGGGGAGCTGTTTTTT CASSLSGQGVTGELFF
TRBJ1-2 once TRBD1 TRBV20-1 TGCAGTGCTAGAGACGGACAGGCAAACTATGGCTACACCTTC CSARDGQANYGYTF
TRBJ2-7 few TRBD2 TRBV4-2 TGTGCCAGCAGCCCCTTTGCGGGGGGGAGCTCCTACGAGCAGTACTTC CASSPFAGGSSYEQYF
TRBJ1-2 many . TRBV24-1 TGTGCCACCAGTGATTTTAGGACCTACGGGGGCTACACCTTC CATSDFRTYGGYTF